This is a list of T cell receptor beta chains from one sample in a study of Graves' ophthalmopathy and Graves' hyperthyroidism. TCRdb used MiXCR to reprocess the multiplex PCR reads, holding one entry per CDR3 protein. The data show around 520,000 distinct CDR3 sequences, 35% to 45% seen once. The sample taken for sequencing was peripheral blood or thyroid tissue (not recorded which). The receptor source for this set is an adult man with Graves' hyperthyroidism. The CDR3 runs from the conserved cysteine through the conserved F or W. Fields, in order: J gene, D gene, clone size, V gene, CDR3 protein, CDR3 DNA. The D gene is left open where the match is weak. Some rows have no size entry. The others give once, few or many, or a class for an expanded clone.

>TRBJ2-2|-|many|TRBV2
CASSEAISFTGELFF
TGTGCCAGCAGTGAAGCGATAAGTTTTACCGGGGAGCTGTTTTTT
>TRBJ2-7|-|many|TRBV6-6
CASSYSAGGDEQYF
TGTGCCAGCAGTTACTCGGCAGGGGGGGACGAGCAGTACTTC
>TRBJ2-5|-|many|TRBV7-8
CASSFASSDQETQYF
TGTGCCAGCAGCTTTGCTTCGTCGGACCAAGAGACCCAGTACTTC
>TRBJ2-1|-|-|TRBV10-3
CAISESGAGENEQFF
TGTGCCATCAGTGAGTCGGGGGCGGGAGAGAATGAGCAGTTCTTC
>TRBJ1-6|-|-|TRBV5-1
CASSLRTSGIYNSPLHF
TGTGCCAGCAGCCTTCGGACTAGCGGGATTTATAATTCACCCCTCCACTTT
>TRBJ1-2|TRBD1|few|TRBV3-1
CASSLRDRGYTF
TGTGCCAGCAGCCTCCGGGACAGAGGCTACACCTTC
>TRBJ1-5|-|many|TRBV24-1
CATSVDSSNQPQHF
TGTGCCACCAGTGTTGACAGCAGCAATCAGCCCCAGCATTTT
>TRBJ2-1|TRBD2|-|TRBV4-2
CASSQEHSGRGDEQFF
TGTGCCAGCAGCCAAGAGCATAGCGGGAGAGGGGATGAGCAGTTCTTC
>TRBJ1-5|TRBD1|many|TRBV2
CASSEDRGRNQPQHF
TGTGCCAGCAGTGAGGACAGGGGACGCAATCAGCCCCAGCATTTT
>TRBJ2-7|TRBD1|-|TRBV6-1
CASSEDRADYEQYF
TGTGCCAGCAGTGAGGACAGGGCGGATTACGAGCAGTACTTC
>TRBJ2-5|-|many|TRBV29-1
CSVEEGWGQETQYF
TGCAGCGTTGAAGAGGGGTGGGGCCAAGAGACCCAGTACTTC
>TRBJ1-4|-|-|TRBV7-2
CASTHGTNEKLFF
TGTGCCAGCACCCACGGGACTAATGAAAAACTGTTTTTT
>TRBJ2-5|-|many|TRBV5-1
CASSEHGASHETQYF
TGCGCCAGCAGCGAGCACGGAGCCTCCCATGAGACCCAGTACTTC
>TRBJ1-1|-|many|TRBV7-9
CASSFITGFGIGEAFF
TGTGCCAGCAGCTTTATAACAGGTTTTGGAATAGGTGAAGCTTTCTTT
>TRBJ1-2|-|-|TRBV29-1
CSVRSGVGYGYTF
TGCAGCGTCCGCTCAGGGGTTGGCTATGGCTACACCTTC
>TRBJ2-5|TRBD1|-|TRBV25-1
CASSFRGQGVQETQYF
TGTGCCAGCAGCTTCCGGGGACAGGGGGTACAAGAGACCCAGTACTTC
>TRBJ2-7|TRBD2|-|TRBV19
CARSVRREREQYF
TGTGCCCGGAGTGTAAGGCGGGAGAGGGAGCAGTACTTC
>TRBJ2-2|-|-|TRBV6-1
CASSDEIGQYTGELFF
TGTGCCAGCAGTGACGAAATCGGACAGTACACCGGGGAGCTGTTTTTT
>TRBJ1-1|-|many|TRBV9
CASSVVWNTEAFF
TGTGCCAGCAGCGTAGTATGGAACACTGAAGCTTTCTTT
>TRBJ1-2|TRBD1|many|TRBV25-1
CASSEWVLGDRGLFGYTF
TGTGCCAGCAGCGAATGGGTTTTAGGGGACAGGGGACTTTTTGGCTACACCTTC
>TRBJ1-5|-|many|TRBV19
CASSIQGFNQPQHF
TGTGCCAGTAGTATCCAGGGCTTCAATCAGCCCCAGCATTTT
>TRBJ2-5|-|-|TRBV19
CASSITITQETQYF
TGTGCCAGTAGTATCACTATAACACAGGAGACCCAGTACTTC
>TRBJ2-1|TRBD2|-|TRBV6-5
CASSFQAGEQFF
TGTGCCAGCAGCTTCCAAGCGGGGGAGCAGTTCTTC
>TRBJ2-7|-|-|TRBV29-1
CNVGRGSGGMGVYF
-
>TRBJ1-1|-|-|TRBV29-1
CSVSTGRNTEAFF
TGCAGCGTTTCCACAGGGAGGAACACTGAAGCTTTCTTT
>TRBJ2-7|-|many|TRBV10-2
CASSTGPSYEQYF
TGCGCCAGCAGTACAGGGCCCTCCTACGAGCAGTACTTC
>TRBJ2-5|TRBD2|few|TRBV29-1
CSVDDWTSGKETQYF
TGCAGCGTTGACGACTGGACTAGCGGTAAAGAGACCCAGTACTTC
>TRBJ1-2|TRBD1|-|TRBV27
CASSLMGQAVNYGYTF
TGTGCCAGCAGTTTGATGGGACAGGCCGTGAACTATGGCTACACCTTC
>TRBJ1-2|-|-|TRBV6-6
CASSSWGYGYTF
TGTGCCAGCAGTTCCTGGGGCTATGGCTACACCTTC
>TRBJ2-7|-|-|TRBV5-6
CASSPSFAAFGIYEQYF
TGTGCCAGCAGCCCCTCTTTTGCGGCCTTTGGGATCTACGAGCAGTACTTC
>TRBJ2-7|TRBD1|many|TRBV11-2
CASSRDRGEQYF
TGTGCCAGCAGCCGCGACAGGGGCGAGCAGTACTTC
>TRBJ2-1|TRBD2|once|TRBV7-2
CASSPRTSRNEQFF
TGTGCCAGCAGCCCCCGGACTAGCCGCAATGAGCAGTTCTTC
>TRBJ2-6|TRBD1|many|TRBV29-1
CSVSSRDRYSGANVLTF
TGCAGCGTGTCCAGCCGGGACAGATACTCTGGGGCCAACGTCCTGACTTTC
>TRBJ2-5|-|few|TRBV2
CASSRGRGQQETQYF
TGTGCCAGCAGCCGCGGCCGAGGACAACAAGAGACCCAGTACTTC
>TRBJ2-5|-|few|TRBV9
CASSVGGNVFETQYF
TGTGCCAGCAGCGTAGGCGGGAACGTTTTCGAGACCCAGTACTTC